Each of the 29 T cell receptor beta chains below was sequenced from the same sample in a study of PD-1 blockade in mismatch repair-deficient tumors. The table came from immunoSEQ multiplex PCR; TCRdb's copy has only in-frame clones and leaves some out. The sample has 76,000 or so clones, approximately 81% seen once. The sample here was peripheral blood, taken 44 weeks after starting pembrolizumab. All receptors derive from an adult with mismatch repair-deficient cancer.

The chain recombines TRBV5-4 with TRBJ2-1; D unresolved. Trimming took 0 bases from V and 4 from J, leaving 5 bases between them. Germline V gives CDR1 SGHNT, CDR2 YYREEE (reference sequence). The CDR3 sequence is 13 residues long. The CDR3 loop reads CASSLENYNEQFF. Here the CDR3 DNA reads TGTGCCAGCAGCTTGGAAAATTACAATGAGCAGTTCTTC.

The chain employs TRBV2 and TRBJ1-1, with no clear D. Trimming removed 6 bases from V and 6 bases from J, with 14 bases in between. The CDR3 is 13 amino acids. From germline, CDR1 is SNHLY and CDR2 FYNNEI. Here the CDR3 reads CASRNEGVSEAFF. The CDR3 DNA reads as TGTGCCAGCAGGAACGAGGGAGTTTCTGAAGCTTTCTTT.

This clone appeared a single time. The genes are TRBV5-6 and TRBJ1-1, with no clear D. Germline CDR1 reads SGHDT; CDR2 reads YYEEEE. This CDR3 has 12 amino acids. V shed 0 bases and J shed 10 bases, with 10 bases lying between them. CDR3 sequence: CASSLVGSGAFF. The CDR3 nucleotides are TGTGCCAGCAGCTTGGTAGGGTCCGGAGCTTTCTTT.

The chain carries TRBV7-6 and TRBJ2-3; the match to TRBD2 covers 8 bases. V shed 5 bases, J shed 9 bases, and the junction held 10 bases outside the gene matches. The CDR3 covers 14 residues. Germline V gene data show CDR1 as SGHVS and CDR2 as FNYEAQ. The CDR3 here is CASSPTSADDTQYF. CDR3 nucleotides: TGTGCCAGCAGCCCGACTAGCGCGGACGACACGCAGTATTTT.

In this sample, this clone turned up a few times. The chain recombines TRBV2 with TRBJ2-5; D is possibly TRBD1 (6 bases). The V and J ends lost 7 bases and 3 bases respectively, with 9 bases between them. Germline V gives CDR1 SNHLY, CDR2 FYNNEI. The CDR3 loop spans 12 amino acids. For the CDR3, the DNA is TGTGCCAGCAAGGACAGAGAAGAGACCCAGTACTTC. It translates to CASKDREETQYF.

The chain joins TRBV19 to TRBJ2-5; a weak D match, TRBD1 (5 bases). The V end lost 6 bases, the J end lost 4 bases, and 9 bases lay between the germline ends. Germline CDR1 reads LNHDA; CDR2 reads SQIVND (reference sequence). There are 12 residues in the CDR3. In nucleotides, the CDR3 is TGTGCCAGTAGATCGCAGGGAGAGACCCAGTACTTC. It translates to CASRSQGETQYF.

The gene calls are TRBV7-9 and TRBJ1-4; 8 bases fit TRBD1. Germline V gene sequence: CDR1 SEHNR, CDR2 FQNEAQ (reference sequence). The trim removed 6 bases at V and 0 bases at J, leaving 12 bases unmatched. The CDR3 is 18 amino acids. The CDR3 is CASSKVPTGVATNEKLFF. The CDR3 DNA sequence: TGTGCCAGCAGTAAGGTCCCGACAGGGGTGGCAACTAATGAAAAACTGTTTTTT.

Only a few counts were recorded for this clone. The chain links TRBV13 to TRBJ2-3; 15 positions agree with TRBD2. The CDR3 runs 17 residues. CDR1 PRHDT and CDR2 FYEKMQ come from the germline V gene (reference sequence). The V segment lost 5 bases and the J segment 0 bases; nucleotides outside the gene matches: 3. The CDR3: CASSRGLAGGSTDTQYF. CDR3 nucleotide sequence: TGTGCCAGCAGCCGGGGACTAGCGGGAGGAAGCACAGATACGCAGTATTTT. Filled out from reference TRBV13 and TRBJ2-3, the complete variable domain reads AAGVIQSPRHLIKEKRETATLKCYPIPRHDTVYWYQQGPGQDPQFLISFYEKMQSDKGSIPDRFSAQQFSDYHSELNMSSLELGDSALYFCASSRGLAGGSTDTQYFGPGTRLTVL.

This chain connects TRBV11-3 to TRBJ2-7; D gene ambiguous. The V gene's germline CDR1 is SGHNT and CDR2 YENEEA. The V gene lost 4 bases and the J gene lost 0 bases, with 4 bases spanning the gap. There are 12 residues in the CDR3. The CDR3 spells CASSSSSYEQYF. The CDR3 DNA reads as TGTGCCAGCAGCTCGAGCTCCTACGAGCAGTACTTC.

The chain is built from TRBV5-1 and TRBJ1-4; D is unclear. Trimming pared 4 bases from V and 2 bases from J, leaving 9 bases between. Germline lookup yields CDR1 SGHRS and CDR2 YFSETQ. The CDR3 loop spans 14 amino acids. Here the CDR3 reads CASSLEVTNEKLFF. The DNA for the CDR3 is TGCGCCAGCAGCCTAGAGGTTACTAATGAAAAACTGTTTTTT.

This sequence joins TRBV6-1 and TRBJ1-4; weak D call: TRBD1 (5 bases). CDR3 length: 15 amino acids. V lost 4 bases and J lost 4, with 13 bases in between. Germline V CDR1 and CDR2: MNHNS, SASEGT. CDR3 bases: TGTGCCAGCAGTGTGGTTCGGGGGGTTAATGAAAAACTGTTTTTT. As protein: CASSVVRGVNEKLFF.

The V call is TRBV7-8, the J call TRBJ2-4, with a tentative D call TRBD1 (6 bases). The CDR3 sequence is 13 residues long. The germline V and J ends were trimmed by 8 bases and 4 bases, with 12 bases remaining between them. CDR1 and CDR2 from the germline V gene are SGHVS and FQNEAQ. The chain's CDR3 is CASARTAKNIQYF. For the CDR3, the DNA is TGTGCCAGCGCCCGGACAGCGAAAAACATTCAGTACTTC. Complete variable domain (other parts from reference TRBV7-8 and TRBJ2-4): GAGVSQSPRYKVAKRGQDVALRCDPISGHVSLFWYQQALGQGPEFLTYFQNEAQLDKSGLPSDRFFAERPEGSVSTLKIQRTQQEDSAVYLCASARTAKNIQYFGAGTRLSVL.

The CDR3 loop is CASMEGTGGSYGYTF. In nucleotides, the CDR3 is TGTGCCAGTATGGAGGGTACAGGGGGTTCATATGGCTACACCTTC. The chain carries TRBV19 and TRBJ1-2; TRBD1 agrees at 8 bases. The CDR3 consists of 15 residues. V dropped 7 bases and J dropped 5; count of bases not matched to a gene: 12. Germline CDR1 and CDR2: LNHDA and SQIVND (reference sequence).

DNA for the CDR3: TGTGCCAGCAGCCTTCGGGACAGGGGGAGTTCTGGGGCCAACGTCCTGACTTTC. This encodes CASSLRDRGSSGANVLTF. The chain joins TRBV7-8 to TRBJ2-6; 11 bases are shared with TRBD1. The length of the CDR3 is 18 residues. In germline, CDR1 is SGHVS, CDR2 FQNEAQ. V shed 5 bases and J 1 base; nucleotides not matched to a gene: 7.

V and J are TRBV20-1 and TRBJ1-3; D possibly corresponds to TRBD1 (5 bases). The V and J ends lost 6 bases and 14 bases respectively, with 17 bases between them. The germline gives CDR1 DFQATT, CDR2 SNEGSKA (reference sequence). The CDR3 sequence is 11 residues long. The CDR3: CSAQDTVGLYF. In DNA, the CDR3 is TGCAGTGCCCAGGACACGGTCGGGCTATATTTT.

The CDR3 DNA reads TGTGCCAGCAGTTTGAGCGGCTCTGGAAACACCATATATTTT. Translated, it gives CASSLSGSGNTIYF. The chain joins TRBV27 to TRBJ1-3; D gene ambiguous. CDR1 is MNHEY and CDR2 is SMNVEV in the germline V gene (reference sequence). CDR3 length: 14 residues. The V end was cut by 3 bases, the J end by 0 bases, with 6 bases between.

The rearrangement joins TRBV7-3 to TRBJ2-1, with no clear D. The germline V and J ends were trimmed by 2 bases and 0 bases, with 8 bases remaining between them. Germline V gene data show CDR1 as SGHTA and CDR2 as FQGTGA. This CDR3 has 15 residues. The chain's CDR3 is CASSLVESSYNEQFF. CDR3 DNA sequence: TGTGCCAGCAGCTTAGTCGAGAGCTCCTACAATGAGCAGTTCTTC.

The chain links TRBV7-2 to TRBJ2-4; TRBD1 agrees at 8 bases. The V gene's germline CDR1 is SGHTA and CDR2 FQGNSA. The V gene end was trimmed by 5 bases and the J gene end by 4 bases; junction bases not matched to a gene: 4. The CDR3 extends over 14 amino acids. The CDR3 sequence is CASSLRDRKNIQYF. CDR3 in DNA: TGTGCCAGCAGCCTCCGGGACAGGAAAAACATTCAGTACTTC.

This chain joins TRBV15 and TRBJ1-4, with no clear D. There are 13 residues in the CDR3. V gave up 0 bases and J gave up 8 bases, with 7 bases separating them. CDR1 is LNHNV, CDR2 YYDKDF, per germline (reference sequence). The CDR3 DNA sequence: TGTGCCACCAGCAGAGAGGTGCGGGAAAAACTGTTTTTT. Its protein is CATSREVREKLFF.

The chain links TRBV16 to TRBJ2-2; D ambiguous. Between the trimmed V and J ends, which lost 0 bases and 6 bases, there was a span of 5 bases. Germline V gene data show CDR1 as KGHSY and CDR2 as FQNENV. The length of the CDR3 is 13 residues. The chain's CDR3 is CASSQSKAGELFF. For the CDR3, the DNA is TGTGCCAGCAGCCAATCAAAGGCCGGGGAGCTGTTTTTT.

This chain joins TRBV5-4 and TRBJ2-1; 7 nucleotides match TRBD1. Germline V gene lookup returns CDR1 SGHNT and CDR2 YYREEE (reference sequence). The CDR3 sequence is 14 residues long. Trimming at V came to 0 bases and at J to 9 bases, leaving 6 bases not matched to a gene. CDR3 sequence (DNA): TGTGCCAGCAGCTTGGACAGGGGATTCAGTGAGCAGTTCTTC. Protein sequence: CASSLDRGFSEQFF.

The chain couples TRBV11-3 to TRBJ2-7, with TRBD2 matching over 11 bases. Germline CDR1 is SGHNT and CDR2 is YENEEA. The CDR3 length is 15 residues. Trimming cost V 5 bases and J 3 bases; bases outside gene matches: 6. CDR3 sequence reads: CASSEAGTSGYEQYF. The CDR3 region has the DNA TGTGCCAGCAGCGAAGCGGGGACTAGCGGCTACGAGCAGTACTTC.

The J gene is TRBJ1-5, the V gene TRBV5-1; TRBD1 aligns across 9 bases. The germline CDR1 and CDR2 sequences are SGHRS and YFSETQ. V shed 4 bases and J 4 bases; nucleotides not matched to a gene: 6. This CDR3 has 15 amino acids. The CDR3 protein is CASSPGDRENQPQHF. CDR3 sequence (DNA): TGCGCCAGCAGCCCCGGGGACAGGGAAAATCAGCCCCAGCATTTT.

This chain joins TRBV7-9 and TRBJ2-7; D remains unclear. The germline V and J ends were trimmed by 5 bases and 1 base, with 3 bases remaining between them. Looked up from germline, CDR1 is SEHNR and CDR2 is FQNEAQ (reference sequence). The length of the CDR3 is 11 residues. The CDR3 spells CASSRSYEQYF. In DNA form, the CDR3 reads TGTGCCAGCAGCCGTTCCTACGAGCAGTACTTC.

This clone occurred a few times. V is TRBV27 and J is TRBJ2-3, with D maybe TRBD2 (6 bases). Germline lookup yields CDR1 MNHEY and CDR2 SMNVEV (reference sequence). The CDR3 extends over 17 amino acids. The V and J ends lost 0 bases and 3 bases respectively, with 16 bases between them. The CDR3 here is CASSLSPPGVGTDTQYF. Here the CDR3 DNA reads TGTGCCAGCAGTTTATCGCCGCCGGGAGTCGGAACAGATACGCAGTATTTT.

The J gene is TRBJ2-7, the V gene TRBV7-2; TRBD1 matches at 9 bases. Trimming took 5 bases from V and 2 from J; bases not matched to a gene: 4. Germline values: CDR1 SGHTA, CDR2 FQGNSA. CDR3 length equals 14 residues. The CDR3 sequence: CASSRQGEAYEQYF. Written as DNA, the CDR3 is TGTGCCAGCAGCAGACAGGGGGAAGCCTACGAGCAGTACTTC.

This chain joins TRBV7-2 and TRBJ1-2, with TRBD1 matching over 9 bases. Trimming took 6 bases from V and 2 from J; bases not matched to a gene: 7. The CDR3 sequence is 15 residues long. Germline V CDR1 and CDR2: SGHTA, FQGNSA. This chain's CDR3 is CASSPSGTGNYGYTF. The CDR3 coding sequence is TGTGCCAGCAGTCCTTCCGGGACAGGGAACTATGGCTACACCTTC.

The chain couples TRBV10-3 to TRBJ2-3; the match to TRBD1 covers 9 bases. The CDR3 loop spans 17 amino acids. Germline V gene sequence: CDR1 ENHRY, CDR2 SYGVKD. J was trimmed by 1 base and V by 5 bases; bases with no gene match: 10. The CDR3: CAISLSRTGEGTDTQYF. The CDR3, as DNA: TGTGCCATCAGTCTGAGTAGGACAGGGGAAGGCACAGATACGCAGTATTTT.

CDR3 sequence reads: CASSYEPGQGNEKLFF. In nucleotides, the CDR3 is TGCGCCAGCAGCTACGAACCGGGACAGGGTAATGAAAAACTGTTTTTT. V gene TRBV5-1 combines with J gene TRBJ1-4, with 9 bases matching TRBD1. The CDR3 runs to 16 residues. Germline CDR1 and CDR2: SGHRS and YFSETQ. With 3 bases clipped from V and 4 bases from J, the junction kept 7 bases outside the gene matches.